These 9 T cell receptor beta chains came from one sample sequenced in a study of Ad26.COV2.S vaccination and SARS-CoV-2 variants. Sample treatment: 15 to 20 received Ad26.COV2.S at low or high dose, single or two shots; about 5 received placebo; per-sample allocation not given. Collection of samples fell on day 63 after the first vaccine or placebo injection. Using immunoSEQ multiplex PCR, the repertoire was profiled, and TCRdb retains in-frame clones only, with some absent. The sample lists 350,000 to 450,000 clones, roughly 80% occurring once. Source: peripheral blood, taken in a trial of Ad26.COV2.S vaccine versus placebo. The source is a person aged 18 to 65 who received the Ad26.COV2.S COVID-19 vaccine or a placebo.

This chain uses TRBV7-6 with TRBJ2-7; D is uncertain. Trimming took off 0 bases at V and 0 bases at J, with 12 bases between the two ends. This CDR3 spans 16 amino acids. Germline V CDR1 and CDR2: SGHVS, FNYEAQ. Here the CDR3 DNA reads TGTGCCAGCAGCTTAGCGAAATCACAGACCTCCTACGAGCAGTACTTC. Translation: CASSLAKSQTSYEQYF.

This rearrangement joins TRBV7-9 to TRBJ2-2, with D unclear. CDR1 and CDR2 (germline): SEHNR, FQNEAQ (reference sequence). The V and J ends lost 1 base and 1 base respectively, with 4 bases between them. CDR3 size: 14 residues. The CDR3 nucleotides read TGTGCCAGCAGCTTAGACGGGAACACCGGGGAGCTGTTTTTT. Its translation is CASSLDGNTGELFF. The full variable domain, its missing parts supplied by reference TRBV7-9 and TRBJ2-2, is DTGVSQNPRHKITKRGQNVTFRCDPISEHNRLYWYRQTLGQGPEFLTYFQNEAQLEKSRLLSDRFSAERPKGSFSTLEIQRTEQGDSAMYLCASSLDGNTGELFFGEGSRLTVL.

The V gene is TRBV12-5, the J gene TRBJ1-2; weak D call: TRBD1 (5 bases). Germline CDR1 reads LGHNT; CDR2 reads FRNRAP. V lost 2 bases and J 8 bases, leaving 18 bases between the germline ends. This CDR3 has 15 amino acids. The CDR3 DNA reads as TGTGCTAGTGGTTTGATATCGGGGCTCCAAATGGGCTACACCTTC. Its protein is CASGLISGLQMGYTF.

The V and J genes are TRBV12-3 or TRBV12-4 and TRBJ2-7, with unresolved D. This CDR3 contains 11 residues. Trimming shortened V by 6 bases and J by 6 bases, and 9 bases separated the two germline ends. Here the CDR3 reads CASRLRAEQYF. The CDR3 nucleotides read TGTGCCAGCAGACTCCGCGCCGAGCAGTACTTC.

The chain joins TRBV24-1 to TRBJ2-7; TRBD2 is a possible D gene (6 bases). The CDR3 sequence is 14 residues long. The germline gives CDR1 KGHDR, CDR2 SFDVKD. V gave up 5 bases and J gave up 8 bases, with 18 bases separating them. The CDR3, as DNA: TGTGCCACCAGTGCGGGTAGCGGACAAACGAAGCAGTACTTC. Protein product: CATSAGSGQTKQYF.

The chain combines TRBV30 with TRBJ2-3; 11 bases fit TRBD2. The V and J ends lost 6 bases and 10 bases, in that order; junction bases with no gene match: 12. The CDR3 spans 14 residues. CDR1 and CDR2 from the germline V gene are GTSNPN and SVGIG (reference sequence). CDR3 region: CACQRLAGTNAQYF. DNA for the CDR3: TGTGCCTGCCAAAGACTAGCGGGAACAAATGCGCAGTATTTT. Supplemented by reference TRBV30 and TRBJ2-3, the full variable domain reads SQTIHQWPATLVQPVGSPLSLECTVEGTSNPNLYWYRQAAGRGLQLLFYSVGIGQISSEVPQNLSASRPQDRQFILSSKKLLLSDSGFYLCACQRLAGTNAQYFGPGTRLTVL.

This rearrangement joins TRBV12-5 to TRBJ2-2; D is perhaps TRBD1 (5 bases). The CDR3 extends over 16 amino acids. Germline CDR1 is LGHNT and CDR2 is FRNRAP. The V and J ends lost 6 bases and 1 base respectively, with 15 bases between them. The chain's CDR3 is CASGRRTLGNTGELFF. The CDR3 bases are TGTGCTAGTGGCCGTCGGACATTGGGGAACACCGGGGAGCTGTTTTTT. Full variable domain (missing parts from reference TRBV12-5 and TRBJ2-2): DARVTQTPRHKVTEMGQEVTMRCQPILGHNTVFWYRQTMMQGLELLAYFRNRAPLDDSGMPKDRFSAEMPDATLATLKIQPSEPRDSAVYFCASGRRTLGNTGELFFGEGSRLTVL.

Remarks on this clone: One end of the junction varies from germline; a read error may be responsible. The rearrangement joins TRBV5-4 to TRBJ1-1, with a tentative D call TRBD1 (5 bases). Germline CDR1 SGHNT, CDR2 YYREEE (reference sequence). The CDR3 consists of 13 residues. The CDR3, as DNA: TGTGCCAACAGCTTGGGGGTTGACACTGAAGCTTTCTTT. Translation gives CANSLGVDTEAFF. Full variable domain (missing parts from reference TRBV5-4 and TRBJ1-1): ETGVTQSPTHLIKTRGQQVTLRCSSQSGHNTVSWYQQALGQGPQFIFQYYREEENGRGNFPPRFSGLQFPNYSSELNVNALELDDSALYLCANSLGVDTEAFFGQGTRLTVV.

This chain joins TRBV5-1 and TRBJ2-7; 8 nucleotides line up with TRBD2. This CDR3 is 17 amino acids long. With V trimmed by 3 bases and J by 1 base, 12 bases remained unmatched. The V gene's germline CDR1 is SGHRS and CDR2 YFSETQ. CDR3 protein: CASSSSPTSVGSYEQYF. The CDR3 DNA sequence: TGCGCCAGCAGCTCCTCCCCGACTAGCGTCGGATCCTACGAGCAGTACTTC.